The next 29 T cell receptor beta chains were all read from a single sample in a study of T cell responses to AZD1222 COVID-19 vaccine. The method was immunoSEQ multiplex PCR; TCRdb's version includes in-frame clones alone and lacks a portion of them. Seen here are around 140,000 clones, 65% to 90% observed once, and the top ten hold 7.9%. The sequencing here drew on peripheral blood, taken 28 days after the second dose of the MenACWY control vaccine. The source of these receptors is an adult who received the MenACWY meningococcal vaccine as a control.

The chain employs TRBV5-1 and TRBJ2-1; 7 bases map to TRBD1. CDR1 is SGHRS and CDR2 is YFSETQ in the germline V gene. The length of the CDR3 is 15 residues. Trimming took 7 bases from V and 3 from J; bases not matched to a gene: 10. CDR3 protein: CASSRGDSLYNEQFF. For the CDR3, the DNA is TGCGCCAGCTCCCGAGGGGACAGTCTCTACAATGAGCAGTTCTTC.

CDR3 in amino acids: CASSGGGGGRETQYF. DNA for the CDR3: TGTGCCAGCAGCGGCGGCGGGGGGGGACGGGAGACCCAGTACTTC. The rearrangement joins TRBV5-4 to TRBJ2-5; 9 nucleotides align to TRBD2. Germline V gene lookup returns CDR1 SGHNT and CDR2 YYREEE (reference sequence). V dropped 4 bases and J dropped 5; count of bases not matched to a gene: 9. The CDR3 sequence is 15 residues long.

V gene TRBV18 combines with J gene TRBJ1-1; TRBD1 aligns across 7 bases. Unmatched junction bases numbered 10, after V lost 8 bases and J lost 4 bases. The CDR3 extends over 14 amino acids. Germline V gene data show CDR1 as KGHSH and CDR2 as LQKENI. The CDR3 protein is CASRPQGRGTEAFF. Here the CDR3 DNA reads TGTGCCAGCCGTCCACAGGGGAGGGGCACTGAAGCTTTCTTT.

The chain combines TRBV7-9 with TRBJ2-7, with D unresolved. The CDR3 is 13 amino acids. The germline V and J ends were trimmed by 4 bases and 3 bases, with 10 bases remaining between them. CDR1 is SEHNR, CDR2 FQNEAQ, per germline (reference sequence). The CDR3 here is CASSSSEVYEQYV. Written as DNA, the CDR3 is TGTGCCAGCAGCTCCAGCGAGGTCTACGAGCAGTACGTC.

Only one count was recorded for this clone. J is TRBJ1-5 and V is TRBV7-2; no clear D gene. Germline CDR1 SGHTA, CDR2 FQGNSA. Trimming stripped 5 bases from V and 5 bases from J, with 16 bases between. The CDR3 is 15 amino acids. CDR3 sequence: CASSPRPQEHQPQHF. The CDR3 DNA is TGTGCCAGCAGCCCGAGGCCCCAAGAACATCAGCCCCAGCATTTT. The whole variable domain, remainder taken from reference TRBV7-2 and TRBJ1-5, is GAGVSQSPSNKVTEKGKDVELRCDPISGHTALYWYRQSLGQGLEFLIYFQGNSAPDKSGLPSDRFSAERTGGSVSTLTIQRTQQEDSAVYLCASSPRPQEHQPQHFGDGTRLSIL.

The chain is built from TRBV7-2 and TRBJ2-1, with TRBD1 identical over 7 bases. Per the germline V gene, CDR1 is SGHTA and CDR2 is FQGNSA. The V gene end was trimmed by 5 bases and the J gene end by 15 bases; junction bases not matched to a gene: 13. This CDR3 is built from 13 residues. The CDR3 is CASSTQTGYPLFF. The CDR3 bases are TGTGCCAGCAGCACCCAGACAGGGTACCCTTTGTTCTTC.

As regards this clone: In the same sample, other DNA sequences code for this CDR3. CDR3 residues: CASSLGQGGNTEAFF. CDR3 nucleotides: TGTGCCAGCAGCTTAGGACAGGGGGGGAACACTGAAGCTTTCTTT. The V and J genes are TRBV5-4 and TRBJ1-1, with 10 bases fitting TRBD1. Germline V gene lookup returns CDR1 SGHNT and CDR2 YYREEE (reference sequence). CDR3 length equals 15 residues. V lost 2 bases, J lost 1 base, and 2 bases stayed unmatched. Complete variable domain (other parts from reference TRBV5-4 and TRBJ1-1): ETGVTQSPTHLIKTRGQQVTLRCSSQSGHNTVSWYQQALGQGPQFIFQYYREEENGRGNFPPRFSGLQFPNYSSELNVNALELDDSALYLCASSLGQGGNTEAFFGQGTRLTVV.

This sequence joins TRBV19 and TRBJ2-3; 7 positions match TRBD2. This CDR3 has 15 amino acids. Looked up from germline, CDR1 is LNHDA and CDR2 is SQIVND (reference sequence). Trimming at V came to 1 base and at J to 8 bases, leaving 9 bases not matched to a gene. CDR3 residues: CASSIATSKVGTQYF. The CDR3 DNA is TGTGCCAGTAGTATAGCGACTAGCAAAGTGGGTACGCAGTATTTT.

The chain is built from TRBV27 and TRBJ2-7, with D perhaps TRBD1 or TRBD2 (5 bases each). The germline gives CDR1 MNHEY, CDR2 SMNVEV (reference sequence). The CDR3 is 13 amino acids. The V end lost 3 bases, the J end lost 9 bases, and 15 bases lay between the germline ends. Here the CDR3 DNA reads TGTGCCAGCAGTTTGGGACCTTCCGGAGTGCAGTACGTC. The encoded protein is CASSLGPSGVQYV.

V gene TRBV29-1 combines with J gene TRBJ1-1; D is perhaps TRBD1 (6 bases). The V end was cut by 6 bases, the J end by 4 bases, with 15 bases between. Germline-derived CDR1 and CDR2 are SQVTM and ANQGSEA. The CDR3 runs to 13 residues. DNA for the CDR3: TGCAGCGTCCCAGGGGCTTGGGGCACTGAAGCTTTCTTT. Translation gives CSVPGAWGTEAFF. The complete variable domain, with remaining parts taken from reference TRBV29-1 and TRBJ1-1, reads SAVISQKPSRDICQRGTSLTIQCQVDSQVTMMFWYRQQPGQSLTLIATANQGSEATYESGFVIDKFPISRPNLTFSTLTVSNMSPEDSSIYLCSVPGAWGTEAFFGQGTRLTVV.

In this sample, this clone turned up a few times. J is TRBJ1-2 and V is TRBV24-1, with 8 nucleotides matching TRBD1. Looked up from germline, CDR1 is KGHDR and CDR2 is SFDVKD. The CDR3 length is 15 residues. Trimming removed 1 base from V and 1 base from J; junction bases left unmatched: 1. The CDR3 here is CATSDFGQGNYGYTF. CDR3 sequence (DNA): TGTGCCACCAGTGATTTTGGACAGGGTAACTATGGCTACACCTTC.

This CDR3 is CASRRQQNTEAFF. In DNA form, the CDR3 reads TGTGCCAGCAGAAGGCAGCAGAACACTGAAGCTTTCTTT. V usage is TRBV27 and J usage is TRBJ1-1, with D hard to call. Looked up from germline, CDR1 is MNHEY and CDR2 is SMNVEV (reference sequence). V lost 6 bases, J lost 1 base, and 9 bases lay in between. This CDR3 spans 13 amino acids.

This clone has a single count. V is TRBV5-1 and J is TRBJ2-2; D is unresolved. This CDR3 is built from 14 residues. Germline values: CDR1 SGHRS, CDR2 YFSETQ. The V end lost 0 bases, the J end lost 7 bases, and 10 bases lay between the germline ends. CDR3 region: CASSLGLGNGELFF. CDR3 bases: TGCGCCAGCAGCTTGGGTCTGGGGAACGGGGAGCTGTTTTTT.

The chain carries TRBV3-1 (or the pseudogene TRBV3-2) and TRBJ2-1; D might be TRBD1 or TRBD2, each matching 6 bases. Trimming shortened V by 0 bases and J by 15 bases, and 15 bases separated the two germline ends. The CDR3 is 13 residues long. Germline loops: CDR1 LGHDT, CDR2 YNNKEL (reference sequence). The CDR3 loop reads CASSQDDYGGGFF. The CDR3 nucleotides read TGTGCCAGCAGCCAAGATGATTACGGGGGCGGGTTCTTC.

This clone was counted a single time. The chain couples TRBV7-8 to TRBJ1-1, with 10 nucleotides matching TRBD1. V gave up 4 bases and J gave up 0 bases; unmatched junction bases: 8. Looked up from germline, CDR1 is SGHVS and CDR2 is FQNEAQ. The CDR3 runs 17 residues. CDR3 sequence reads: CASSSRDRGFMNTEAFF. The CDR3 coding sequence is TGTGCCAGCAGCTCGCGGGACAGGGGCTTCATGAACACTGAAGCTTTCTTT.

The chain carries TRBV19 and TRBJ1-5; 7 bases are shared with TRBD1. The CDR3 runs to 15 residues. CDR1 LNHDA and CDR2 SQIVND come from the germline V gene (reference sequence). After removal of 6 bases from V and 6 bases from J, the junction contained 11 bases not matched to a gene. The CDR3 region is CASSPGQAGGQPQHF. The CDR3 DNA is TGTGCCAGTAGCCCCGGACAGGCGGGGGGTCAGCCCCAGCATTTT.

The chain combines TRBV12-3 or TRBV12-4 with TRBJ2-5; D is possibly TRBD2 (5 bases). The CDR3 extends over 13 amino acids. V gave up 3 bases and J gave up 2 bases, with 7 bases separating them. The CDR3 region has the DNA TGTGCCAGCAGTTTTGCGGGTCAAGAGACCCAGTACTTC. Amino acids: CASSFAGQETQYF.

CDR3 in amino acids: CASSTIREGDEKLFF. DNA of the CDR3: TGTGCCAGTAGTACCATCAGGGAGGGGGATGAAAAACTGTTTTTT. The V call is TRBV19, the J call TRBJ1-4; tentatively, D is TRBD1 (6 bases). The V gene's germline CDR1 is LNHDA and CDR2 SQIVND (reference sequence). The CDR3 sequence is 15 residues long. Deletions cut 4 bases from V and 6 bases from J, with 15 bases between.

The chain employs TRBV27 and TRBJ2-7; a possible D gene is TRBD1 (5 bases). The CDR3 has 14 amino acids. V lost 8 bases and J lost 3, with 17 bases in between. The germline gives CDR1 MNHEY, CDR2 SMNVEV (reference sequence). The CDR3 coding sequence is TGTGCCAGCCGAGAAACGCAGGGCAACTACGAGCAGTACGTC. Amino acids: CASRETQGNYEQYV.

The chain couples TRBV9 to TRBJ2-7; D possibly uses TRBD1 or TRBD2 (5 bases each). The V and J ends lost 4 bases and 3 bases respectively, with 14 bases between them. The CDR3 extends over 14 amino acids. Germline V gene sequence: CDR1 SGDLS, CDR2 YYNGEE. CDR3 bases: TGTGCCAGCAGCTCGGGACCCACAATCTACGAGCAGTACTTC. This encodes CASSSGPTIYEQYF.

The CDR3 here is CASSSGANVLTF. In nucleotides, the CDR3 is TGTGCCAGCAGCTCTGGGGCCAACGTCCTGACTTTC. V and J are TRBV7-3 and TRBJ2-6; no clear D gene. V lost 4 bases to trimming and J lost 2 bases, with 0 bases between them. Per germline, CDR1 SGHTA and CDR2 FQGTGA. This CDR3 has 12 residues.

This clone was observed a handful of times. V and J are TRBV4-3 and TRBJ1-4, with D tentatively TRBD1 (5 bases). Trimming took 4 bases from V and 2 from J, leaving 11 bases between them. CDR3 length: 15 residues. Per germline, CDR1 LGHNA and CDR2 YSLEER. The CDR3 sequence is CASSRFAGTNEKLFF. CDR3 nucleotides: TGCGCCAGCAGCCGATTCGCAGGGACTAATGAAAAACTGTTTTTT.

The V gene is TRBV30, the J gene TRBJ1-5; 7 bases line up with TRBD1. The junction had 11 bases not matched to a gene; V was cut back by 2 bases and J by 4 bases. Germline V CDR1 and CDR2: GTSNPN, SVGIG (reference sequence). This CDR3 is built from 16 residues. CDR3 protein: CAWSYGQASRNQPQHF. In DNA form, the CDR3 reads TGTGCCTGGAGTTATGGACAGGCGAGTAGGAATCAGCCCCAGCATTTT.

The gene calls are TRBV28 and TRBJ1-5; no clear D gene. Germline CDR1 and CDR2: MDHEN and SYDVKM. The CDR3 contains 12 residues. V lost 8 bases, J lost 4 bases, and 9 bases lay in between. The CDR3 region has the DNA TGTGCCAGCGAGAGGAAGAATCAGCCCCAGCATTTT. As protein: CASERKNQPQHF. Based on the CDR3 plus reference TRBV28 and TRBJ1-5, the full variable domain is DVKVTQSSRYLVKRTGEKVFLECVQDMDHENMFWYRQDPGLGLRLIYFSYDVKMKEKGDIPEGYSVSREKKERFSLILESASTNQTSMYLCASERKNQPQHFGDGTRLSIL.

The chain employs TRBV28 and TRBJ2-5, with D possibly TRBD2 on 6 matching bases. The length of the CDR3 is 14 residues. The V gene lost 6 bases and the J gene lost 2 bases, with 13 bases spanning the gap. Germline V gives CDR1 MDHEN, CDR2 SYDVKM. The CDR3 nucleotides read TGTGCCAGCAGCCCCCCGGGGGTACAAGAGACCCAGTACTTC. Its protein is CASSPPGVQETQYF.

The genes are TRBV3-1 (or the pseudogene TRBV3-2) and TRBJ1-5; possible D gene TRBD1, 6 bases. V was cut by 4 bases and J by 5 bases, with 15 bases left in between. This CDR3 is built from 15 residues. The V gene's germline CDR1 is LGHDT and CDR2 YNNKEL (reference sequence). The CDR3 nucleotides read TGTGCCAGCAGCCCCCAAGGGGGTTCTTATCAGCCCCAGCATTTT. This encodes CASSPQGGSYQPQHF.

CDR3 sequence: CASSKGGGNTIYF. Here the CDR3 DNA reads TGTGCCAGCAGCAAAGGGGGGGGAAACACCATATATTTT. The chain carries TRBV7-9 and TRBJ1-3; perhaps TRBD1 as D (6 bases). The V gene lost 5 bases and the J gene lost 4 bases, with 9 bases spanning the gap. CDR1 SEHNR and CDR2 FQNEAQ come from the germline V gene (reference sequence). The CDR3 runs to 13 residues.

This clone was counted once. The chain recombines TRBV6-5 with TRBJ1-5; possible D gene TRBD1, 6 bases. The CDR3 totals 15 residues. CDR1 is MNHEY, CDR2 SVGAGI, per germline. V was clipped by 2 bases and J by 0 bases, with 8 bases between them. The CDR3 coding sequence is TGTGCCAGCAGTTACAGGGGGAATAGCAATCAGCCCCAGCATTTT. It is translated as CASSYRGNSNQPQHF.

DNA of the CDR3: TGTGCCAGCTCACCCAACAGGGGGTCCCCAGAGACCCAGTACTTC. This sequence encodes CASSPNRGSPETQYF. This chain joins TRBV18 and TRBJ2-5, with TRBD1 identical over 8 bases. Germline V gene lookup returns CDR1 KGHSH and CDR2 LQKENI. V lost 3 bases and J lost 4; bases outside the gene matches: 7. The CDR3 is made up of 15 amino acids.